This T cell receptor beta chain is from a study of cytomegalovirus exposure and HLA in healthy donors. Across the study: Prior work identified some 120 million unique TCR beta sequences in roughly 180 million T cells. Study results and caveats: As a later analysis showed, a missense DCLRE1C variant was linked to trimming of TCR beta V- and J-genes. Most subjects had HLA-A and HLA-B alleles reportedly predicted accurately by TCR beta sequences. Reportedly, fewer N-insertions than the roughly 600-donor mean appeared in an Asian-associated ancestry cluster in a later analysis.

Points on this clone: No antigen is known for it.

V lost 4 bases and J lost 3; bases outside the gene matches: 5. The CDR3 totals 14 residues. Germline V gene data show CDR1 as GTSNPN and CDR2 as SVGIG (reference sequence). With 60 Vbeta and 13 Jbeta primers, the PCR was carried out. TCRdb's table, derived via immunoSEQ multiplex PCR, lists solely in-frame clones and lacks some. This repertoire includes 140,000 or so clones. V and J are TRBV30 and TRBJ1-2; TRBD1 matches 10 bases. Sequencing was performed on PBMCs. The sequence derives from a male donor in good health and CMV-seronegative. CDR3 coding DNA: TGTGCCTGGACCCCAGACAGGGGGCACTATGGCTACACCTTC. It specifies CAWTPDRGHYGYTF.